This T cell receptor beta chain emerged from a study of T cell repertoires in cytomegalovirus infection. Regarding the study as a whole: There were HLA-C-restricted CMV-specific TCR beta clonotypes dominating the ex vivo response.

This clonotype was found many times. Its antigen is still unknown. TCRdb ran MiXCR on the reads and lists one entry per CDR3 protein. This sample carries about 180,000 distinct CDR3 sequences, roughly an eighth of them seen once, and the ten largest clones take roughly 30%. This CDR3 is 14 amino acids long. Looked up from germline, CDR1 is SGHTA and CDR2 is FQGNSA. V was clipped by 2 bases and J by 7 bases, with 12 bases between them. The TCR sequence derives from a human donor in good health (CMV status not recorded). Some clones in this sample may be carry-over from other donors' samples. The specimen sequenced was PBMCs. J is TRBJ1-3 and V is TRBV7-2; D is unresolved. Written as DNA, the CDR3 is TGTGCCAGCAGCTTATACCGAACGGAGAACACCATATATTTT. Encoded protein: CASSLYRTENTIYF. Using reference TRBV7-2 and TRBJ1-3 for the parts outside the CDR3, the full variable domain is GAGVSQSPSNKVTEKGKDVELRCDPISGHTALYWYRQSLGQGLEFLIYFQGNSAPDKSGLPSDRFSAERTGGSVSTLTIQRTQQEDSAVYLCASSLYRTENTIYFGEGSWLTVV.